This TCR beta chain was recorded in a study of blood T cells in healthy people across ages. The study's findings and limits: Naive CD4+ cell counts and diversity both ran higher in long-lived than in aged donors.

Primed by a sample-barcoded 5' primer and a J-beta primer mix, a second PCR proceeded for roughly 7 to 12 cycles. Every sample gave at least 3 million paired-end reads containing CDR3. TCRdb ran MiXCR on the 5' RACE reads and lists one entry per CDR3 protein. The data contain about 780,000 distinct CDR3 sequences, 46% of them singletons. PBMCs were isolated at a quantity of at least 6 million per sample. Per sample, no less than 5 micrograms of total RNA were extracted. Trimming left V 0 bases short and J 3 bases short, with 12 bases between. There are 16 residues in the CDR3. Looked up from germline, CDR1 is KGHSH and CDR2 is LQKENI. Comment on this clonotype: The antigen remains unidentified.

Sequenced material: blood. This TCR came from a man aged 80 or over in good health. The rearrangement joins TRBV18 to TRBJ2-1; possible D gene TRBD2, 6 bases. The CDR3 loop is CASSPPAGGNYNEQFF. CDR3 coding DNA: TGTGCCAGCTCACCACCAGCTGGCGGGAACTACAATGAGCAGTTCTTC.